This TCR beta chain derives from a study of T cells in Graves' hyperthyroidism and ophthalmopathy. The length of the CDR3 is 14 residues. Trimming removed 3 bases from V and 1 base from J, with 9 bases in between. Germline CDR1 KGHSH, CDR2 LQKENI. This clonotype was seen repeatedly, ten times or more. TCR beta CDR3 sequences were amplified from RNA transcripts. HTBI primers drove first-round RT-PCR of the TCR CDR3. TCRdb reanalysed the multiplex PCR reads using MiXCR and keeps one entry per CDR3 protein. The sample consists of over 700,000 distinct CDR3 sequences, around a sixth of them appearing once. Patients aged 18 to 65 with hyperthyroidism were newly diagnosed, with duration under 2 months. Exclusion of patients followed from uncontrolled infection, other autoimmune disease, pregnancy or lactation.

The clonotype originates from a woman aged 45-60 years with Graves' hyperthyroidism that later progressed to Graves' ophthalmopathy. V gene TRBV18 combines with J gene TRBJ2-5, with no clear D. Material: blood. The DNA of the CDR3 is TGTGCCAGCTCACCTACACAGACCCAAGAGACCCAGTACTTC. Protein product: CASSPTQTQETQYF.